This record looks at one TCR beta chain sequence and its context. This clone has just one count. Its recognized antigen is unknown. Qualities for individual bases were not recorded, and no much larger clone is one base off. This sample was taken from a study of T cell responses to AZD1222 COVID-19 vaccine (dated by TCRdb to about 2021). Background on the whole study: AZD1222 recipients with second doses at about 4 weeks or about 12 weeks were pooled, because spike-specific TCR depth and breadth did not differ between schedules. Enrollment into the trials was organized by age into subgroups of 18-55, 56-69 and 70-plus years, and those subgroups contained about 160, 30 and 59 TCR-sequenced participants, respectively. A total of 230 to 250 trial participants underwent TCR sequencing, of whom around 200 received two doses of AZD1222 and about 26 received two doses of the MenACWY control vaccine. The full study reports these points: Conclusions about previously exposed vaccinees were limited because only six AZD1222 recipients were SARS-CoV-2 seropositive at baseline. Spike-specific TCR breadth and depth rose significantly after two AZD1222 doses compared with day 0 and with MenACWY recipients. In the small 56-69-year group, the increase in depth fell short of significance, most likely because of low power. Nearly half of unique spike-specific TCRs reportedly recognized epitopes outside regions mutated in the B.1.351 and B.1.1.7 variants. The vaccine-associated CD4 TCRs covered the entire spike protein, and the dominant responses fell in regions 160-218 and 743-854. Because no day 14 peak-response samples were available, repertoires were characterized only after the peak T cell response. Most participants were white British and females outnumbered males, and the authors suggested that clonal diversity may have been underestimated.

The CDR3 regions of human TCRbeta chains were subjected to immunosequencing. For the original study's pipeline: Repertoire TCRs were matched against a reference library of SARS-CoV-2-specific TCRs generated with the MIRA antigen-specificity platform. Breadth was defined as the fraction of unique TCRs that were SARS-CoV-2-associated. Depth was defined as the fraction of total T cells that were SARS-CoV-2-associated. Using the MIRA data, each spike-specific TCR was mapped to the spike region that the TCR reacts to and placed in a CD4 or CD8 class. Log10-transformed breadth and depth values were compared by one-way ANOVA with Sidak's multiple comparisons tests. TCRdb took this table from immuneACCESS and kept in-frame rearrangements with V and J called. Such tables lack part of the clones; where checked against another copy, unresolved V genes explain under half of the gap, and the rest is unexplained. That table supplies the V and J calls and clone size; D and trimming were determined from the DNA. The sample data list approximately 110,000 clones, and 92% of these were observed just once. 1.2% of the sample comes from the top ten.

What this sample's time point label stands for: baseline before first vaccination. Vaccinee samples came from UK trials COV001 and COV002, including a single-blind randomized controlled phase 2/3 trial of AZD1222 (ChAdOx1 nCoV-19) in healthy adults. Trial participant PBMC samples were collected at day 0 and day 28 after the second dose for TCRbeta chain sequencing. This sequence was found in an adult in good health. The starting material was peripheral blood, obtained on day 0 of AZD1222 vaccination.

The CDR3 corresponds to CASSVGGRTGELFF. The base sequence is TGTGCCAGCAGCGTAGGGGGGCGAACCGGGGAGCTGTTTTTT. The chain links TRBV9 with TRBJ2-2; 6 matching bases give a weak D call of TRBD1. According to the germline V gene, CDR1 reads SGDLS and CDR2 reads YYNGEE. V is reduced by 0 bases and J by 5 bases, leaving a spacing of 8 bases between them. Spanning cysteine to phenylalanine, the CDR3 consists of 14 amino acids. Here the CDR3 DNA is all that survives: 42 bases in frame from base 1. When the CDR3 is completed using the reference TRBV9 and TRBJ2-2 genes on either side, the full variable domain is DSGVTQTPKHLITATGQRVTLRCSPRSGDLSVYWYQQSLDQGLQFLIQYYNGEERAKGNILERFSAQQFPDLHSELNLSSLELGDSALYFCASSVGGRTGELFFGEGSRLTVL.